Shown below are 17 T cell receptor beta chains from a single sample sequenced in a study of blood T cell repertoires in COVID-19. TCRdb's copy holds only in-frame clones and misses some; the assay was immunoSEQ multiplex PCR. Here the sample spans approximately 150,000 clones, 65% to 90% being singletons. The specimen sequenced was peripheral blood. The receptors were gathered from a woman aged 50 to 60 in a cohort sampled during active or convalescent COVID-19.

The genes are TRBV11-2 and TRBJ2-5; TRBD2 matches 8 bases. CDR1 and CDR2 (germline): SGHAT, FQNNGV. Trimming took 3 bases from V and 2 from J; bases not matched to a gene: 14. The CDR3 sequence is 18 residues long. The CDR3 DNA is TGTGCCAGCAGCTTCGCCGGTATAACGGCGGGGGGACAAGAGACCCAGTACTTC. Translated, it gives CASSFAGITAGGQETQYF.

In this sample, this clone turned up once. This chain uses TRBV4-1 with TRBJ1-1, with 7 bases that match TRBD1. Germline CDR1 MGHRA, CDR2 YSYEKL. Unmatched junction bases numbered 8, after V lost 3 bases and J lost 7 bases. This CDR3 comprises 14 residues. In DNA form, the CDR3 reads TGCGCCAGCAGCCAGGATCCGAGACAGGGTGAAGCTTTCTTT. Its translation is CASSQDPRQGEAFF.

The genes are TRBV3-1 (or the pseudogene TRBV3-2) and TRBJ2-1; weak D call: TRBD1 (6 bases). CDR3 size: 13 residues. Trimming shortened V by 4 bases and J by 8 bases, and 12 bases separated the two germline ends. The V gene's germline CDR1 is LGHDT and CDR2 YNNKEL (reference sequence). CDR3 bases: TGTGCCAGCAGCCTACAGGGTCCGGATGAGCAGTTCTTC. This codes for CASSLQGPDEQFF.

The chain is built from TRBV15 and TRBJ1-5; no clear D. Germline V gene lookup returns CDR1 LNHNV and CDR2 YYDKDF (reference sequence). V shed 0 bases and J shed 0 bases, with 6 bases lying between them. The CDR3 consists of 15 residues. The CDR3 bases are TGTGCCACCAGCAGAGAACAGCCTAGCAATCAGCCCCAGCATTTT. Translating it yields CATSREQPSNQPQHF.

This clone appeared once. The gene calls are TRBV12-5 and TRBJ1-3, with D possibly being TRBD1 (6 bases). This CDR3 region has 15 residues. Germline values: CDR1 LGHNT, CDR2 FRNRAP. V was trimmed by 4 bases and J by 4 bases, leaving 14 bases between them. The CDR3 loop reads CASGSYTGTGNTIYF. In DNA form, the CDR3 reads TGTGCTAGTGGTTCCTACACCGGGACAGGAAACACCATATATTTT.

The V gene is TRBV15, the J gene TRBJ2-5, with D perhaps matching TRBD1 (5 bases). This CDR3 region has 16 residues. Per germline, CDR1 LNHNV and CDR2 YYDKDF (reference sequence). V was clipped by 3 bases and J by 6 bases, with 20 bases between them. This CDR3 reads CATSRGPGEQEKTQYF. CDR3 nucleotides: TGTGCCACCAGCAGGGGGCCCGGTGAACAGGAAAAGACCCAGTACTTC. Looking up the rest from reference TRBV15 and TRBJ2-5 gives the full variable domain: DAMVIQNPRYQVTQFGKPVTLSCSQTLNHNVMYWYQQKSSQAPKLLFHYYDKDFNNEADTPDNFQSRRPNTSFCFLDIRSPGLGDTAMYLCATSRGPGEQEKTQYFGPGTRLLVL.

This chain connects TRBV11-3 to TRBJ2-6; TRBD2 matches at 8 bases. Germline assignment: CDR1 SGHNT and CDR2 YENEEA. J lost 4 bases, V lost 5 bases, and 10 bases had no gene match. This CDR3 comprises 17 residues. CDR3 DNA sequence: TGTGCCAGCAGCGCCGCGCGGGGGGTAGCGGGGGCCAACGTCCTGACTTTC. Protein: CASSAARGVAGANVLTF.

A single count supports this clone. CDR3 nucleotide sequence: TGTGCCTGGAGTAGGGACAGGCCCTCTGGGGCCAACGTCCTGACTTTC. It encodes CAWSRDRPSGANVLTF. The chain has TRBV30 and TRBJ2-6; TRBD1 matches 8 bases. Germline V gene data show CDR1 as GTSNPN and CDR2 as SVGIG (reference sequence). The CDR3 covers 16 residues. The V and J ends lost 2 bases and 0 bases, in that order; junction bases with no gene match: 3.

The rearrangement joins TRBV10-3 to TRBJ2-2; no reliable D call. Germline lookup yields CDR1 ENHRY and CDR2 SYGVKD. This CDR3 contains 13 residues. Trimming stripped 11 bases from V and 4 bases from J, with 14 bases between. This CDR3 reads CALGKERTGELFF. The CDR3 DNA reads as TGTGCCCTCGGAAAGGAGCGCACCGGGGAGCTGTTTTTT.

The chain's CDR3 is CASSTLDRGNTEAFF. DNA for the CDR3: TGTGCCAGCAGCACCCTGGACAGGGGGAACACTGAAGCTTTCTTT. The rearrangement uses TRBV5-6 and TRBJ1-1; TRBD1 agrees at 9 bases. The CDR3 has 15 amino acids. The trim removed 4 bases at V and 1 base at J, leaving 5 bases unmatched. Germline lookup yields CDR1 SGHDT and CDR2 YYEEEE.

V gene TRBV6-2 or TRBV6-3 combines with J gene TRBJ1-2, with D possibly matching TRBD1 (6 bases). V was shortened by 4 bases and J by 7 bases, with 10 bases between the two germline ends. The CDR3 consists of 12 residues. Per germline, CDR1 MNHEY and CDR2 SVGEGT. CDR3 protein: CASSSGDRGYTF. CDR3 nucleotide sequence: TGTGCCAGCAGTTCAGGGGACCGTGGCTACACCTTC.

The chain recombines TRBV10-1 with TRBJ2-3, with TRBD2 matching 8 bases. The germline gives CDR1 WNHNN, CDR2 SYGVQD (reference sequence). The CDR3 extends over 16 amino acids. V dropped 6 bases and J dropped 4; count of bases not matched to a gene: 12. CDR3 residues: CASSPMGRGVPDTQYF. CDR3 DNA sequence: TGCGCCAGCAGCCCTATGGGGCGGGGGGTCCCAGATACGCAGTATTTT.

CDR3 nucleotide sequence: TGTGCCAGCAGCCCCGATTTCCAGGGGGTCACTGAAGCTTTCTTT. Residues: CASSPDFQGVTEAFF. The chain is built from TRBV3-1 (or the pseudogene TRBV3-2) and TRBJ1-1; 7 nucleotides agree with TRBD1. Germline lookup yields CDR1 LGHDT and CDR2 YNNKEL (reference sequence). The CDR3 runs to 15 residues. Trimming cost V 4 bases and J 4 bases; bases outside gene matches: 9.

This chain uses TRBV3-1 (or the pseudogene TRBV3-2) with TRBJ2-3; D uncertain. V was clipped by 0 bases and J by 0 bases, with 4 bases between them. In germline, CDR1 is LGHDT, CDR2 YNNKEL (reference sequence). The CDR3 spans 14 residues. DNA for the CDR3: TGTGCCAGCAGCCAAGACATTAGCACAGATACGCAGTATTTT. This codes for CASSQDISTDTQYF.

The genes are TRBV2 and TRBJ1-1, with D possibly matching TRBD1 (5 bases). CDR3 size: 14 residues. V was pared by 4 bases and J by 4 bases, with 13 bases between. Germline CDR1 and CDR2: SNHLY and FYNNEI. In nucleotides, the CDR3 is TGTGCCAGCAGTGTCAGGGTCGAGGCCACTGAAGCTTTCTTT. It is translated as CASSVRVEATEAFF.

The gene calls are TRBV2 and TRBJ2-5; D perhaps matches TRBD2 (5 bases). Germline values: CDR1 SNHLY, CDR2 FYNNEI. The CDR3 spans 17 residues. Trimming pared 6 bases from V and 5 bases from J, leaving 25 bases between. The CDR3 DNA sequence: TGTGCCAGCAGCGGCCCCAGATTGGACTTCCCTACGGAGACCCAGTACTTC. Protein product: CASSGPRLDFPTETQYF.

The rearrangement joins TRBV3-1 (or the pseudogene TRBV3-2) to TRBJ1-1, with TRBD1 matching over 8 bases. The germline V gene encodes CDR1 LGHDT and CDR2 YNNKEL (reference sequence). The CDR3 totals 15 residues. Trimming at V came to 4 bases and at J to 5 bases, leaving 9 bases not matched to a gene. The CDR3 is CASSPWDRLYTEAFF. DNA for the CDR3: TGTGCCAGCAGCCCTTGGGACAGGCTATATACTGAAGCTTTCTTT.